The rows below give T cell receptor beta chains drawn from one sample of a study of technical replicates of blood from a handful of donors. Sequenced by immunoSEQ multiplex PCR; TCRdb stores in-frame clones only, minus some. The sample holds about 81,000 clones; 75% to 85% are singletons and the top ten take around 4%. Sequenced material: PBMCs. These receptors all come from a human donor in good health. Some clones in this sample may be carry-over from other donors' samples. The CDR3 runs from the conserved cysteine through the conserved F or W. A D gene is named only where the DNA matches it firmly. The size of a clone is reported for some rows only, either as once, few or many, or as a class for expanded clones.

clone_size j_call v_call d_call cdr3_nt cdr3_aa
once TRBJ2-2 TRBV29-1 TRBD2 TGCAGCGTTGAAGGGCTAGCGGGAGGGAACACCGGGGAGCTGTTTTTT CSVEGLAGGNTGELFF
few TRBJ2-5 TRBV20-1 - TGCAGTGCCCGAGCGTATGAGACCCAGTACTTC CSARAYETQYF
few TRBJ1-2 TRBV18 - TGTGCCAGCTCACCCCAACCCCCACAGGAGGGCTACACCTTC CASSPQPPQEGYTF
- TRBJ2-5 TRBV10-3 TRBD1 TGTGCCATCAGCTCCGGGACAGGGTCTCAAGAGACCCAGTACTTC CAISSGTGSQETQYF
few TRBJ1-2 TRBV18 - TGTGCCAGCTCACCAGAATACACCCGTTATGGCTACACCTTC CASSPEYTRYGYTF
once TRBJ1-2 TRBV29-1 - TGCAGCGTTGCCATAAGTACAGGGAATGATGGCTACACCTTC CSVAISTGNDGYTF
- TRBJ2-7 TRBV11-2 TRBD2 TGTGCCAGCAGCTTAGTTAAGCGGGGGAACGAGCAGTACTTC CASSLVKRGNEQYF
- TRBJ2-1 TRBV11-2 - TGTGCCAGCAGCCGCTCAGGCGGGAATGTCTACAATGAGCAGTTCTTC CASSRSGGNVYNEQFF
- TRBJ1-6 TRBV16 - TGTGCCAGCAGCCAATTTCCGAGCTCCTATAATTCACCCCTCCACTTT CASSQFPSSYNSPLHF
- TRBJ1-1 TRBV11-3 TRBD1 TGTGCCAGCAGCTCGGGACAGGGCATGAACACTGAAGCTTTCTTT CASSSGQGMNTEAFF
- TRBJ2-7 TRBV15 - TGTGCCACCAGCAGAGACGGCGGTTCCTACGAGCAGTACTTC CATSRDGGSYEQYF
- TRBJ2-7 TRBV6-5 - TGTGCCAGCAGTTACGGCGGATCCTACGAGCAGTACTTC CASSYGGSYEQYF